The sequence of this T cell receptor beta chain was determined in a study of T cell responses to AZD1222 COVID-19 vaccine. TCRdb keeps only in-frame clones here, not all; method: immunoSEQ multiplex PCR. This table holds about 110,000 clones, around 91% found once. Germline V gene lookup returns CDR1 SGHNT and CDR2 YYREEE (reference sequence). There are 15 residues in the CDR3. A note on this clone: Its antigen is not known. One end of the junction varies from germline; a read error may be responsible.

Regarding the study as a whole: Spike-specific TCR breadth and depth grew following two AZD1222 doses. In a largely white British group with more females than males, clonal diversity was possibly underestimated.

The sequencing used peripheral blood, collected 28 days after the second AZD1222 dose. The clonotype comes from an adult who received the AZD1222 COVID-19 vaccine. This sequence joins TRBV5-4 and TRBJ2-3; 11 nucleotides match TRBD2. The CDR3 DNA follows: TGTGCCAGCAGCCTTAGCGGGGGGGCCAAAGATACGCAATATTTT. It codes for CASSLSGGAKDTQYF.